This T cell receptor beta chain was retrieved from a study of cytomegalovirus exposure and HLA in healthy donors. TCRdb keeps only in-frame clones here, not all; method: immunoSEQ multiplex PCR. The sample has 250,000 to 300,000 clones, 80% to 90% seen once. Trimming shortened V by 0 bases and J by 7 bases, and 7 bases separated the two germline ends. Germline V gene lookup returns CDR1 SGHRS and CDR2 YFSETQ. This CDR3 has 13 amino acids. As regards this clone: Other DNA sequences in this sample translate to the same CDR3.

Sequences were obtained from PBMCs. The clonotype was recovered from a woman aged 18-29 years in good health and CMV-seronegative. The chain links TRBV5-1 to TRBJ1-4; the D gene is possibly TRBD1 (5 bases). The CDR3 is CASSLAGGEKLFF. CDR3 bases: TGCGCCAGCAGCTTGGCCGGGGGTGAAAAACTGTTTTTT.